This T cell receptor (beta chain) was captured in a study of OX40 agonist ivuxolimab in advanced cancers. Study information: Patients achieving partial responses numbered three: one hepatocellular carcinoma case and two cutaneous melanoma cases.

Trimming took 7 bases from V and 3 from J; bases not matched to a gene: 12. The CDR3 is 15 residues long. The germline V gene has CDR1 ENHRY and CDR2 SYGVKD. Patients were excluded for autoimmune disease history or systemic immunosuppression. This clone showed up just once. Its antigen is not identified. Profiled with immunoSEQ multiplex PCR; TCRdb holds only in-frame clones, not every one. The table lists around 72,000 clones, 75% to 90% of them singletons. Overall study results and limits: Averaged across samples, CD8+ T cells carried more expanded clones than CD4+ did.

The receptor comes from an adult with an advanced solid tumor such as melanoma, head and neck, liver or kidney cancer. This sequence joins TRBV10-3 and TRBJ2-7; TRBD1 aligns across 7 bases. The sequencing here drew on CD4+ or CD8+ T cells sorted from blood, taken in a trial of the OX40 agonist ivuxolimab. The CDR3 loop reads CAINGRQGVFYEQYF. In DNA, the CDR3 is TGTGCCATCAACGGCAGACAGGGAGTCTTCTACGAGCAGTACTTC.